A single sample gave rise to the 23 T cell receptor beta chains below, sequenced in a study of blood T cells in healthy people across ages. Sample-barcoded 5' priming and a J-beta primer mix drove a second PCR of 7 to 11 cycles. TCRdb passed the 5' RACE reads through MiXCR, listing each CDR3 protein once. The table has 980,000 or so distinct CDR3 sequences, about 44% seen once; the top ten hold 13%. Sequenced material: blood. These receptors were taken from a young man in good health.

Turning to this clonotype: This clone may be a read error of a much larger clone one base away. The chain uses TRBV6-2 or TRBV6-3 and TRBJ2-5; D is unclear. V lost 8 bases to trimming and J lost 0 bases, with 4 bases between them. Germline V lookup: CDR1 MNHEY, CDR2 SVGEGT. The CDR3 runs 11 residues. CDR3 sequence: CASGDQETQYF. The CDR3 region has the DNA TGTGCCAGCGGCGACCAAGAGACCCAGTACTTC.

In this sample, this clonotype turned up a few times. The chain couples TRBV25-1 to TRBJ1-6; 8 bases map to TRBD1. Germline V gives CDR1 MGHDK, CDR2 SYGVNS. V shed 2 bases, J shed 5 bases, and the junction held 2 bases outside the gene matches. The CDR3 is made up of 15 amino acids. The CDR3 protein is CASSEADRDNSPLHF. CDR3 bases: TGTGCCAGCAGTGAAGCGGACAGGGATAATTCACCCCTCCACTTT.

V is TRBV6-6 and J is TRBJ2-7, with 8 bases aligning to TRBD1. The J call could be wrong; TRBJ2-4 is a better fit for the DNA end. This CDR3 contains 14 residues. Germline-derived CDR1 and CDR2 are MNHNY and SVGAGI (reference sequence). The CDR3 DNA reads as TGTGCCAGCAGTCGGACTCAGGGGGCGAACATTCAGTACTTC. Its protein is CASSRTQGANIQYF.

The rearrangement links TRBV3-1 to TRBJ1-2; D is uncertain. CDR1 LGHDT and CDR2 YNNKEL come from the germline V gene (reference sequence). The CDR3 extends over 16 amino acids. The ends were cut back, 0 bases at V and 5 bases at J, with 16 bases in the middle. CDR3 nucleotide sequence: TGTGCCAGCAGCCAAGAACATGAGCGGGGTCGGTATGGCTACACCTTC. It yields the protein CASSQEHERGRYGYTF.

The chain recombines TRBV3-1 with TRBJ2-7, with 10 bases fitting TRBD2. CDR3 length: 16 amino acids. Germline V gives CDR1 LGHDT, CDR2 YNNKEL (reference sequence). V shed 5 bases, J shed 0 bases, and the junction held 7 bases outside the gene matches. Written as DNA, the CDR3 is TGTGCCAGCAGCGAGTATTTAGCGGGGGGCTCCTACGAGCAGTACTTC. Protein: CASSEYLAGGSYEQYF.

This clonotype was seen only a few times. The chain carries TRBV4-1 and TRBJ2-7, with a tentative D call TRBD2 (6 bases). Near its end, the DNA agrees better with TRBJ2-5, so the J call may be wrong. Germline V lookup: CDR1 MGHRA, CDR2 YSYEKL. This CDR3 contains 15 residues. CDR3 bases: TGCGCCAGCAGCCCCCCAATTCGGGGGAAGCAGACCCAGTACTTC. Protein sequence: CASSPPIRGKQTQYF.

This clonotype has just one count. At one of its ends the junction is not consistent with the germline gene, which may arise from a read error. The CDR3 coding sequence is TGTGCCAGAAGCTTCACTAGCGGGGGGGCTAATGAGCAGTTCTTC. It translates to CARSFTSGGANEQFF. This sequence joins TRBV7-2 and TRBJ2-1, with 13 bases matching TRBD2. Per germline, CDR1 SGHTA and CDR2 FQGNSA. This CDR3 comprises 15 residues.

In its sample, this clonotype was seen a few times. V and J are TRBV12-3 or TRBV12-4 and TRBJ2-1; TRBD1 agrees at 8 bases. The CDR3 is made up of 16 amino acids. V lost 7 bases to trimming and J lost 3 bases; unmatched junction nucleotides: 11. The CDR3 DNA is TGTGCCAGCACCTTATTCTCCGGGACAGGCTACAATGAGCAGTTCTTC. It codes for CASTLFSGTGYNEQFF.

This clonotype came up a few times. This CDR3 is CASSLQDYEQYF. The CDR3, as DNA: TGTGCCAGCAGCTTACAAGACTACGAGCAGTACTTC. The V and J genes are TRBV7-9 and TRBJ2-7; D gene unclear. The CDR3 sequence is 12 residues long. Trimming stripped 2 bases from V and 3 bases from J, with 5 bases between. Germline V CDR1 and CDR2: SEHNR, FQNEAQ (reference sequence). Using reference TRBV7-9 and TRBJ2-7 for the parts outside the CDR3, the full variable domain is DTGVSQNPRHKITKRGQNVTFRCDPISEHNRLYWYRQTLGQGPEFLTYFQNEAQLEKSRLLSDRFSAERPKGSFSTLEIQRTEQGDSAMYLCASSLQDYEQYFGPGTRLTVT.

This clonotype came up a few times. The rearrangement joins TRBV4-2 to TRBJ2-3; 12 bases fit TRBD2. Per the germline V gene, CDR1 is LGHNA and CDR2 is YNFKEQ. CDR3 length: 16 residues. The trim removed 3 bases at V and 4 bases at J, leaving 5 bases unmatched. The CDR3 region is CASSQLAGGLADTQYF. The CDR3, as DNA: TGTGCCAGCAGCCAGCTAGCGGGGGGGCTCGCAGATACGCAGTATTTT.

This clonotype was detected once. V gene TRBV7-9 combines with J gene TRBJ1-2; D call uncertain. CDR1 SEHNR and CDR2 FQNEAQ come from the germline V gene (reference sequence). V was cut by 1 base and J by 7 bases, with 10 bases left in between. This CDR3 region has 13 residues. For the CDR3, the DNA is TGTGCCAGCAGCTTAGGAGAGTTCTGTGGCTACACCTTC. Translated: CASSLGEFCGYTF.

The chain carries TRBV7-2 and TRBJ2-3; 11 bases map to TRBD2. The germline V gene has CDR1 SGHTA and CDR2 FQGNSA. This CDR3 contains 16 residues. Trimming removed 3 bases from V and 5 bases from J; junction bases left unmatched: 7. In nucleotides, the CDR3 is TGTGCCAGCAGCTTTAATAGCGGGGGGGTTGGAGATACGCAGTATTTT. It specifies CASSFNSGGVGDTQYF.

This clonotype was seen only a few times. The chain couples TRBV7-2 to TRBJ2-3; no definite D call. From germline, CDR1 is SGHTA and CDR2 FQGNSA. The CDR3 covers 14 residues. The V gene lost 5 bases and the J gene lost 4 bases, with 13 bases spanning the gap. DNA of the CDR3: TGTGCCAGCAGCCGCAGCTCTAGGGCAGATACGCAGTATTTT. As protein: CASSRSSRADTQYF.

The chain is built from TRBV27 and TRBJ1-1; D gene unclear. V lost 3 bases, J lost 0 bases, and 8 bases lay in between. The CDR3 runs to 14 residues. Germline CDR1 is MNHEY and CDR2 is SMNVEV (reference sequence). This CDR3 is CASSFDGLNTEAFF. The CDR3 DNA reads TGTGCCAGCAGTTTTGACGGTTTGAACACTGAAGCTTTCTTT.

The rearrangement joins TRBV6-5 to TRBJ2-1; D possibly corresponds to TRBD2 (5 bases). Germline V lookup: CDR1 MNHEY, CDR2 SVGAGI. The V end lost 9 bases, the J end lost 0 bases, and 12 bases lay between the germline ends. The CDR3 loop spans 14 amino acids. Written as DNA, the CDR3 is TGTGCCAGTTGGCCCACTAGCTCCTACAATGAGCAGTTCTTC. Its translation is CASWPTSSYNEQFF.

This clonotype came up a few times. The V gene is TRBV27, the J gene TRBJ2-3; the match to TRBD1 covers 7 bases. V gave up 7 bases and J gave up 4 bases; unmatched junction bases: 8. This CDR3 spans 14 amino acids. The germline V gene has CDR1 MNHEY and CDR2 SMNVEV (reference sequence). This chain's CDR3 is CASTRQGRPDTQYF. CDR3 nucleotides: TGTGCCAGCACCAGACAGGGTAGGCCAGATACGCAGTATTTT.

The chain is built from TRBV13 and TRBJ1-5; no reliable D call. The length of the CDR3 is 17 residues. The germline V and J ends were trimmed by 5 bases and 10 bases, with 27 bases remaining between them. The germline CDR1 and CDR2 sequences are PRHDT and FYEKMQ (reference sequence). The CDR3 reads CASSPPPVRGPLCPQHF. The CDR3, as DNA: TGTGCCAGCAGCCCACCCCCGGTACGAGGCCCCTTATGTCCCCAGCATTTT.

CDR3 in DNA: TGCAGCGTTGCGGCAGGGACAACTAGCACAGATACGCAGTATTTT. Amino acids: CSVAAGTTSTDTQYF. J is TRBJ2-3 and V is TRBV29-1, with TRBD1 as a possible D gene (6 bases). Trimming took 4 bases from V and 0 from J, leaving 14 bases between them. Looked up from germline, CDR1 is SQVTM and CDR2 is ANQGSEA. CDR3 size: 15 residues.

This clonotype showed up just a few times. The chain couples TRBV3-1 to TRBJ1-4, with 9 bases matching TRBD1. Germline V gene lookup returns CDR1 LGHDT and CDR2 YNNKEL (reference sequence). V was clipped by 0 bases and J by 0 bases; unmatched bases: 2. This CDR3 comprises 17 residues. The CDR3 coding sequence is TGTGCCAGCAGCCAAGATCGGACAGGGGCAACTAATGAAAAACTGTTTTTT. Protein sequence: CASSQDRTGATNEKLFF.

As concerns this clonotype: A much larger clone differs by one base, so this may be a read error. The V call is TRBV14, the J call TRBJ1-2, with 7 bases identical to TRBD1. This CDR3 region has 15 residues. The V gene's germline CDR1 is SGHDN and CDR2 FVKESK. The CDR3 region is CAGSPWTGTNAGYTF. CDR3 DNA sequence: TGTGCCGGCAGCCCCTGGACAGGTACCAACGCTGGCTACACCTTC.

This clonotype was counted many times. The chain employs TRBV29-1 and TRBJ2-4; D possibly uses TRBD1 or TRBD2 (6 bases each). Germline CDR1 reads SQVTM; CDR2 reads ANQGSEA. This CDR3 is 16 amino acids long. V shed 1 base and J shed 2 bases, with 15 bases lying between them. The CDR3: CSVEGRSGAPKNIQYF. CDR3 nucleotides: TGCAGCGTTGAAGGGCGGTCGGGGGCTCCCAAAAACATTCAGTACTTC. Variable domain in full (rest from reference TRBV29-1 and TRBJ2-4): SAVISQKPSRDICQRGTSLTIQCQVDSQVTMMFWYRQQPGQSLTLIATANQGSEATYESGFVIDKFPISRPNLTFSTLTVSNMSPEDSSIYLCSVEGRSGAPKNIQYFGAGTRLSVL.

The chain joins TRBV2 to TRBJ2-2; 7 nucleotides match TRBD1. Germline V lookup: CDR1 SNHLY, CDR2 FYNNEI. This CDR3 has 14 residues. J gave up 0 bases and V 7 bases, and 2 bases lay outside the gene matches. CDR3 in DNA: TGTGCCAGCAAGGGGGCTTCGAACACCGGGGAGCTGTTTTTT. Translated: CASKGASNTGELFF. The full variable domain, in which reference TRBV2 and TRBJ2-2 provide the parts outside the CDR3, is EPEVTQTPSHQVTQMGQEVILRCVPISNHLYFYWYRQILGQKVEFLVSFYNNEISEKSEIFDDQFSVERPDGSNFTLKIRSTKLEDSAMYFCASKGASNTGELFFGEGSRLTVL.

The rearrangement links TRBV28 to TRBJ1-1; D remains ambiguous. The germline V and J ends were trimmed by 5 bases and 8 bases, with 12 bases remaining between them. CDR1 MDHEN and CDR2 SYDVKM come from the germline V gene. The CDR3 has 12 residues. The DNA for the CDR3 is TGTGCCAGCAGTAGTACAACCAGAGAAGCTTTCTTT. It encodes CASSSTTREAFF.